This TCR beta chain was obtained from a study of T-cell reconstitution after alpha-beta-depleted transplantation in children. The CDR3 is 18 residues long. Germline V gene data show CDR1 as DFQATT and CDR2 as SNEGSKA (reference sequence). J was trimmed by 3 bases and V by 1 base; bases with no gene match: 8. A library of TCRbeta sequences, prepared with unique molecular identifiers, was generated. One entry per CDR3 protein results from TCRdb running MiXCR on the PCR reads. In the table there are around 100,000 distinct CDR3 sequences, 10% of which are singletons. The sequencing here drew on PBMCs, taken before TCRalphabeta/CD19-depleted stem cell transplant. The chain recombines TRBV20-1 with TRBJ2-1, with TRBD2 matching 14 bases. The source is a boy between 2 and 10 years old with acute lymphoblastic leukemia, due to receive a stem cell transplant. The CDR3 nucleotides read TGCAGTGCTAGAGCCCGACTAGCGGGAGGGCCATTCTACAATGAGCAGTTCTTC. As protein: CSARARLAGGPFYNEQFF.